Each of the 10 T cell receptor beta chains below was sequenced from the same sample in a study of follicular helper T cells after annual influenza vaccination (dated by TCRdb to the late 2010s). Sample time point, as interpreted from the label and publication: 2015-2016 season, pre-vaccination. Library preparation employed the immunoSEQ multiplex PCR assay. TCRdb obtained this table from immuneACCESS and retained in-frame rearrangements with V and J assigned. These tables miss some clones; where compared with another copy, unresolved V genes account for less than half of the shortfall, and the remainder is unexplained. The sample contains 13,000 or so clones, approximately 80% of them found a single time. Clones ranked in the top ten supply 3% to 4.5% of the sample. The input for sequencing was CXCR5+ CD38- circulating T follicular helper cells from blood, taken on the day of influenza vaccination. This specimen's cell subset or site label, interpreted: circulating Tfh, non-naive CD4+CXCR5+PD-1+ (ICOS+CD38+ or ICOS-CD38-). These receptors all come from an adult who received the influenza vaccine.

The chain couples TRBV9 to TRBJ2-3; D is possibly TRBD1 (6 bases). The CDR3 loop spans 17 amino acids. Germline V lookup: CDR1 SGDLS, CDR2 YYNGEE. Trimming took off 0 bases at V and 2 bases at J, with 16 bases between the two ends. CDR3 nucleotides: TGTGCCAGCAGCGTAGGTGGTGGGACAAGTGCCACAGATACGCAGTATTTT. The encoded protein is CASSVGGGTSATDTQYF.

This clone has only a few counts. V is TRBV5-1 and J is TRBJ2-3; 8 nucleotides agree with TRBD2. V lost 8 bases and J lost 6; bases outside the gene matches: 11. The CDR3 spans 14 residues. Germline V gene lookup returns CDR1 SGHRS and CDR2 YFSETQ. The CDR3 DNA reads as TGCGCCAGTTATACTAGCGGTACCGGGGATACGCAGTATTTT. Translation gives CASYTSGTGDTQYF. Drawing the rest from reference TRBV5-1 and TRBJ2-3, the complete variable domain is KAGVTQTPRYLIKTRGQQVTLSCSPISGHRSVSWYQQTPGQGLQFLFEYFSETQRNKGNFPGRFSGRQFSNSRSEMNVSTLELGDSALYLCASYTSGTGDTQYFGPGTRLTVL.

The genes are TRBV5-4 and TRBJ2-1; 8 nucleotides line up with TRBD1. The CDR3 contains 15 residues. V shed 4 bases, J shed 4 bases, and the junction held 7 bases outside the gene matches. Per germline, CDR1 SGHNT and CDR2 YYREEE (reference sequence). CDR3 amino acids: CASSPQGTGYNEQFF. In DNA, the CDR3 is TGTGCCAGCAGCCCGCAAGGGACAGGATACAATGAGCAGTTCTTC.

V is TRBV4-2 and J is TRBJ1-5; 8 nucleotides agree with TRBD1. Germline CDR1 and CDR2: LGHNA and YNFKEQ. V shed 5 bases and J 5 bases; nucleotides not matched to a gene: 17. The CDR3 is 18 amino acids. CDR3: CASSESPTGTGQHQPQHF. CDR3 nucleotides: TGTGCCAGCAGCGAGAGCCCAACCGGGACAGGTCAGCATCAGCCCCAGCATTTT.

J is TRBJ1-2 and V is TRBV28; a possible D gene is TRBD1 (5 bases). The CDR3 spans 13 residues. Trimming took off 2 bases at V and 8 bases at J, with 12 bases between the two ends. Per germline, CDR1 MDHEN and CDR2 SYDVKM. CDR3 sequence: CASSLREGRGYTF. In DNA form, the CDR3 reads TGTGCCAGCAGTTTAAGGGAGGGACGGGGCTACACCTTC.

The chain combines TRBV27 with TRBJ2-1, with TRBD1 matching over 10 bases. The junction had 17 bases not matched to a gene; V was cut back by 10 bases and J by 8 bases. CDR1 is MNHEY and CDR2 is SMNVEV in the germline V gene (reference sequence). CDR3 length equals 16 residues. The CDR3 DNA follows: TGTGCCATCGGACCCACACCGGGACAGGGGAGGTATGAGCAGTTCTTC. Its protein is CAIGPTPGQGRYEQFF.

The chain employs TRBV5-4 and TRBJ2-1; D perhaps matches TRBD1 (5 bases). V was clipped by 0 bases and J by 0 bases, with 10 bases between them. The CDR3 has 16 amino acids. Germline V lookup: CDR1 SGHNT, CDR2 YYREEE (reference sequence). This CDR3 reads CASSLALTVSYNEQFF. The CDR3 bases are TGTGCCAGCAGCTTGGCCTTGACAGTCTCCTACAATGAGCAGTTCTTC.

This clone has just one count. V and J are TRBV2 and TRBJ2-2; 8 nucleotides align to TRBD1. The J segment lost 1 base and the V segment lost 3 bases, leaving 4 bases of the junction unmatched. The CDR3 runs to 16 residues. Per germline, CDR1 SNHLY and CDR2 FYNNEI. DNA of the CDR3: TGTGCCAGCAGTGAGGACAGGGACAGGAACACCGGGGAGCTGTTTTTT. Translating gives CASSEDRDRNTGELFF.

V and J are TRBV15 and TRBJ2-1; D is unresolved. CDR3 size: 13 residues. V was trimmed by 2 bases and J by 9 bases, leaving 11 bases between them. The germline V gene has CDR1 LNHNV and CDR2 YYDKDF (reference sequence). The CDR3 protein is CATSRFPGVEQFF. The CDR3 DNA follows: TGTGCCACCAGCAGATTCCCCGGAGTTGAGCAGTTCTTC.

J is TRBJ2-7 and V is TRBV10-2; unclear D gene. Germline loops: CDR1 WSHSY, CDR2 SAAADI. With 3 bases removed from V and 2 bases from J, the gap between germline ends came to 8 bases. The length of the CDR3 is 13 residues. This CDR3 is CASSDPGTYEQYF. The DNA of the CDR3 is TGCGCCAGCAGTGACCCGGGCACCTACGAGCAGTACTTC.